The text below deals with one T cell receptor (beta chain). The antigen is unknown. The CDR3 consists of 16 residues. The ends lost 0 bases at V and 7 bases at J; junction bases unmatched: 7. The germline CDR1 and CDR2 sequences are MNHEY and SMNVEV (reference sequence). Assay used: immunoSEQ multiplex PCR; TCRdb lists only in-frame clones, some missing. The data show roughly 36,000 clones, with about 88% seen just once and approximately 7% held by the top ten. These data come from a study of T cell responses to AZD1222 COVID-19 vaccine. Study-level information: Recipients boosted at about 4 weeks or about 12 weeks are pooled. Findings of the study overall: Donors, mostly white British, included more females; clonal diversity was possibly underestimated. Dominant at 160-218 and 743-854, vaccine-associated CD4 TCRs also spanned spike.

The receptor's source is an adult in good health. This chain joins TRBV27 and TRBJ2-1, with TRBD2 matching 9 bases. This material consisted of peripheral blood, taken on day 0 of AZD1222 vaccination. The DNA for the CDR3 is TGTGCCAGCAGTTTATCGGGTAGCGGGGGAGGAAATGAGCAGTTCTTC. Its translation: CASSLSGSGGGNEQFF.